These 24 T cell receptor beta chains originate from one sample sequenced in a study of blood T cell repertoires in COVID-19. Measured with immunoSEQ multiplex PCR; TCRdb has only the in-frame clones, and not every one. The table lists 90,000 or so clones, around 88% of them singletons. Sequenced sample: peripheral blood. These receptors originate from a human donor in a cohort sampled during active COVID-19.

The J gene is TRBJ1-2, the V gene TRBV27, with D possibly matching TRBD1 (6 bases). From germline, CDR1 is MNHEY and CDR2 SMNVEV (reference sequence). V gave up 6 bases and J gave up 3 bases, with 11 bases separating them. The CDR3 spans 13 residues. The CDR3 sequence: CASRRQDHYGYTF. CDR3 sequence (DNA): TGTGCCAGCAGACGACAGGATCACTATGGCTACACCTTC.

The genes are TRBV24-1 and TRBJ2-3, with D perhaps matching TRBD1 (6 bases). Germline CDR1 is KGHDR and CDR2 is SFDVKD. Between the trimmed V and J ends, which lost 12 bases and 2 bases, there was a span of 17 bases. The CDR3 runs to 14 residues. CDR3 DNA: TGTGCCCGAGAGAAGAGGACAGACACAGATACGCAGTATTTT. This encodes CAREKRTDTDTQYF.

DNA for the CDR3: TGTGCTAGTTCGGGACAGGGGGCTAGAACTAATGAAAAACTGTTTTTT. Translated, it gives CASSGQGARTNEKLFF. The J gene is TRBJ1-4, the V gene TRBV12-5, with 12 bases aligning to TRBD1. CDR1 and CDR2 from the germline V gene are LGHNT and FRNRAP. The CDR3 extends over 16 amino acids. Trimming took 8 bases from V and 1 from J; bases not matched to a gene: 5.

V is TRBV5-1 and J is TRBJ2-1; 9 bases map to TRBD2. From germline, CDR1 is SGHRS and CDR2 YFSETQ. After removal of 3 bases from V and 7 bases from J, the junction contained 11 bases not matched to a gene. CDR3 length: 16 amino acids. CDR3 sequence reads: CASSSLAGPRGNEQFF. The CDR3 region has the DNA TGCGCCAGCAGCTCTCTAGCGGGGCCTCGGGGTAATGAGCAGTTCTTC.

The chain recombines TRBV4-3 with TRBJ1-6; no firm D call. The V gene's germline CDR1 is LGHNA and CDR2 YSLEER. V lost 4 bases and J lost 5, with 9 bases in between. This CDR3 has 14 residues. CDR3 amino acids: CASSRVGDNSPLHF. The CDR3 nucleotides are TGCGCCAGCAGCCGGGTCGGGGATAATTCACCCCTCCACTTT.

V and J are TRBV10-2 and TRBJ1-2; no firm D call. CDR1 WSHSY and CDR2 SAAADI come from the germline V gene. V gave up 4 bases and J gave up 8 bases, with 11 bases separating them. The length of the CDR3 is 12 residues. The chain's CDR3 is CASSVQLGGYTF. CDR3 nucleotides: TGCGCCAGCAGTGTTCAACTCGGGGGCTACACCTTC.

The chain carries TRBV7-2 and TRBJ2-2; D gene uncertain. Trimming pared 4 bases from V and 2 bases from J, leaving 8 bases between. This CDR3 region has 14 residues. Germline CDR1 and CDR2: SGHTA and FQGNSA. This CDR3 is CASSSGSNTGELFF. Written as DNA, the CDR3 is TGTGCCAGCAGCTCCGGGTCTAACACCGGGGAGCTGTTTTTT.

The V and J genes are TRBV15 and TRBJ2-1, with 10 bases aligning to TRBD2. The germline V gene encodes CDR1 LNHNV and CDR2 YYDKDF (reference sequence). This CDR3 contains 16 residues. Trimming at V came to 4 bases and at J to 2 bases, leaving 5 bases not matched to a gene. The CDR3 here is CATSTSGSPAYNEQFF. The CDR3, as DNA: TGTGCCACCAGCACTAGCGGGAGTCCGGCCTACAATGAGCAGTTCTTC. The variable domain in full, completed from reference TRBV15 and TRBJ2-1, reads DAMVIQNPRYQVTQFGKPVTLSCSQTLNHNVMYWYQQKSSQAPKLLFHYYDKDFNNEADTPDNFQSRRPNTSFCFLDIRSPGLGDTAMYLCATSTSGSPAYNEQFFGPGTRLTVL.

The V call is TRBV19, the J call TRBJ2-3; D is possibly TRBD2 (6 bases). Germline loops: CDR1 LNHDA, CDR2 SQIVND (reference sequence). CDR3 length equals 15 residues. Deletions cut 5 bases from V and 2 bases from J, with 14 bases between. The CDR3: CASSALGGLTDTQYF. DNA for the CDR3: TGTGCCAGTAGTGCTCTCGGGGGTCTCACAGATACGCAGTATTTT.

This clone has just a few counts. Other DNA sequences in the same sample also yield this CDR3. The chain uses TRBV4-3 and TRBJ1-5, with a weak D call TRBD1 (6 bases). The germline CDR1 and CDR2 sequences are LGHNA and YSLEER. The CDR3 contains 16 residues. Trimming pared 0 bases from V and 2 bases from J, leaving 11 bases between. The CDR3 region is CASSQDLRGGNQPQHF. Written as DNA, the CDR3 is TGCGCCAGCAGCCAAGATCTCAGGGGTGGCAATCAGCCCCAGCATTTT.

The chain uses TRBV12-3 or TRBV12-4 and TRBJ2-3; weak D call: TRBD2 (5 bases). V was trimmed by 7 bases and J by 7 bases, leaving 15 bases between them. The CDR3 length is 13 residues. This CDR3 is CASTLWETNTQYF. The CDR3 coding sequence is TGTGCCAGCACCCTGTGGGAGACCAATACGCAGTATTTT.

DNA for the CDR3: TGTGCCAGCAGCGCCTTTGGAAACACCATATATTTT. Translated, it gives CASSAFGNTIYF. The chain combines TRBV9 with TRBJ1-3; D is uncertain. The CDR3 is 12 residues long. Trimming removed 3 bases from V and 3 bases from J, with 4 bases in between. Per germline, CDR1 SGDLS and CDR2 YYNGEE.

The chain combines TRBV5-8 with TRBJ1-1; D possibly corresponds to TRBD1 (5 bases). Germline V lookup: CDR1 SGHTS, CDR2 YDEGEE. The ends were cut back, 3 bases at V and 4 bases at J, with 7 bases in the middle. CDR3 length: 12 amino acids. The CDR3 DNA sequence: TGTGCCAGCAGCTGGCAGGGCACTGAAGCTTTCTTT. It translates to CASSWQGTEAFF. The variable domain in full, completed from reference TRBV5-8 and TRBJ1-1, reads EAGVTQSPTHLIKTRGQQATLRCSPISGHTSVYWYQQALGLGLQFLLWYDEGEERNRGNFPPRFSGRQFPNYSSELNVNALELEDSALYLCASSWQGTEAFFGQGTRLTVV.

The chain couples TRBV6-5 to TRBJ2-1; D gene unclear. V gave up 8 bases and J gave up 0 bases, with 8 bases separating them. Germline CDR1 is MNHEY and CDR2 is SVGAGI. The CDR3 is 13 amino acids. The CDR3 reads CASFESSYNEQFF. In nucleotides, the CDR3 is TGTGCCAGCTTTGAGAGCTCCTACAATGAGCAGTTCTTC.

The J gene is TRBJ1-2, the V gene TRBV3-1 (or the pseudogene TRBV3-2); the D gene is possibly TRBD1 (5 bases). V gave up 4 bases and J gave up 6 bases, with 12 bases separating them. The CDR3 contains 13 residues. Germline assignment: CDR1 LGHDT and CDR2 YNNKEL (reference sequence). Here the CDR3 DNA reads TGTGCCAGCAGCCTAATGACAGCAAATGGCTACACCTTC. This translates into CASSLMTANGYTF.

In DNA, the CDR3 is TGTGCCAGCAGCTTGGGCGCTACTAGCACAGATACGCAGTATTTT. This codes for CASSLGATSTDTQYF. The chain is built from TRBV5-4 and TRBJ2-3; no firm D call. Germline CDR1 is SGHNT and CDR2 is YYREEE (reference sequence). Between the trimmed V and J ends, which lost 0 bases and 0 bases, there was a span of 8 bases. The CDR3 length is 15 residues.

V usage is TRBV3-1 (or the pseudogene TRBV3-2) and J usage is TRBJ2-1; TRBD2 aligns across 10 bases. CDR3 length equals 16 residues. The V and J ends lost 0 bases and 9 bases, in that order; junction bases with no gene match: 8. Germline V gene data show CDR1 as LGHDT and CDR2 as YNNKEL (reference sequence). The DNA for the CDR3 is TGTGCCAGCAGCCAAGATAGGTACAGCGGGAGGGGTGAGCAGTTCTTC. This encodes CASSQDRYSGRGEQFF.

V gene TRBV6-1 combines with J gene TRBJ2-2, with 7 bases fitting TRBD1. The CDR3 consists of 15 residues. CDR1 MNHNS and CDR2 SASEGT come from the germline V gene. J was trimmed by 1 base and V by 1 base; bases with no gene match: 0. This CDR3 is CASSEGTGNTGELFF. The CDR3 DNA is TGTGCCAGCAGTGAAGGGACAGGGAACACCGGGGAGCTGTTTTTT.

CDR3 DNA sequence: TGTGCCAGCAGTTACTCGGGGAGCGGAGAGACCCAGTACTTC. It is translated as CASSYSGSGETQYF. V gene TRBV6-5 combines with J gene TRBJ2-5, with D perhaps TRBD2 (5 bases). The germline V gene encodes CDR1 MNHEY and CDR2 SVGAGI. The CDR3 is 14 residues long. V was pared by 0 bases and J by 4 bases, with 9 bases between.

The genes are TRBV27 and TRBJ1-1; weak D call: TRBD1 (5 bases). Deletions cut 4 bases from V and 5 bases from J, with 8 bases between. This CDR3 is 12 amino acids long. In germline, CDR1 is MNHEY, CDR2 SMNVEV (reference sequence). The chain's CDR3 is CASSSQGTEAFF. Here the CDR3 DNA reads TGTGCCAGCAGTTCCCAGGGAACTGAAGCTTTCTTT.

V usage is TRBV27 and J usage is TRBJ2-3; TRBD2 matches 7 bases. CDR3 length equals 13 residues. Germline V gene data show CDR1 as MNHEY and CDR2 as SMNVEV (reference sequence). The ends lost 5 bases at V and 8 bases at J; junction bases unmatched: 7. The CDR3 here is CASSPTPGGTQYF. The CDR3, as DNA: TGTGCCAGCAGTCCTACCCCGGGAGGTACGCAGTATTTT.

CDR3: CASSQTSGRWQFF. The CDR3 DNA follows: TGTGCCAGCAGCCAGACTAGCGGGAGGTGGCAGTTCTTC. The chain recombines TRBV7-9 with TRBJ2-1; 13 nucleotides align to TRBD2. Germline values: CDR1 SEHNR, CDR2 FQNEAQ (reference sequence). The CDR3 sequence is 13 residues long. The junction had 4 bases not matched to a gene; V was cut back by 5 bases and J by 12 bases.

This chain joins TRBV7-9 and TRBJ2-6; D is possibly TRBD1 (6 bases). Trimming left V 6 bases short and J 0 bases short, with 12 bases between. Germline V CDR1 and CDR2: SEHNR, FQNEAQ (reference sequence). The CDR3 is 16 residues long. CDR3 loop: CASSPRGSSGANVLTF. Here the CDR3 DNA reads TGTGCCAGCAGTCCCAGGGGTTCCTCTGGGGCCAACGTCCTGACTTTC.

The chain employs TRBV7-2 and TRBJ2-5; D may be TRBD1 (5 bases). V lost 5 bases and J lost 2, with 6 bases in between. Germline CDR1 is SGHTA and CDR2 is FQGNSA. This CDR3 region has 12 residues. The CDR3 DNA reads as TGTGCCAGCAGCCAGGGTCAAGAGACCCAGTACTTC. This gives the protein CASSQGQETQYF. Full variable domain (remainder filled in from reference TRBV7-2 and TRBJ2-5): GAGVSQSPSNKVTEKGKDVELRCDPISGHTALYWYRQSLGQGLEFLIYFQGNSAPDKSGLPSDRFSAERTGGSVSTLTIQRTQQEDSAVYLCASSQGQETQYFGPGTRLLVL.